This TCR beta chain came from a study of vaccination and CD4 T cells after COVID-19. Points on this clonotype: Its matching antigen is unknown.

Treatment meaning: approximately nine-day PBMC culture with coronavirus spike peptide pools or control peptides (ViraFEST assay). V lost 5 bases and J lost 16, with 18 bases in between. The germline V gene encodes CDR1 SEHNR and CDR2 FQNEAQ (reference sequence). CDR3 length: 13 residues. Once obtained from cultured CD4+ T cells, the DNA was sequenced using the Oncomine TCR Beta short-read assay. TCRdb re-called the PCR reads through MiXCR, storing one row per CDR3 protein. The table records 13,000 or so distinct CDR3 sequences, approximately 50% of them present only once. The gene calls are TRBV7-9 and TRBJ1-6; D gene uncertain. The origin of this receptor is a human donor who had recovered from COVID-19. The sample taken for sequencing was CD4+ T cells from blood, cultured in vitro. The CDR3 DNA reads as TGTGCCAGCAGCCCGAGGGTGGATCAGCGACTCCACTTT. Translated: CASSPRVDQRLHF.